This T cell receptor beta chain was identified during a study of Ad26.COV2.S vaccination and SARS-CoV-2 variants. Treatment specified: around 19 received Ad26.COV2.S at low or high dose, single or two shots; 5 received placebo; per-sample allocation not given. Sample collection was performed on day 63 after the first vaccine or placebo injection. Worth noting for this clone: At the DNA level, this CDR3 is encoded by other sequences in the same sample as well.

Data came from immunoSEQ multiplex PCR; TCRdb stores just in-frame clones and leaves some out. The repertoire has about 350,000 clones, roughly 90% of them found once; the top ten carry about 4.6%. Germline V CDR1 and CDR2: MDHEN, SYDVKM. The V gene lost 4 bases and the J gene lost 3 bases, with 5 bases spanning the gap. The CDR3 runs 12 residues. This clonotype was obtained from a person aged 18 to 59 who received the Ad26.COV2.S COVID-19 vaccine or a placebo. The sequenced sample was peripheral blood, obtained in a trial of Ad26.COV2.S vaccine versus placebo. The chain recombines TRBV28 with TRBJ2-3; D is uncertain. This CDR3 is CASSSLTDTQYF. CDR3 nucleotides: TGTGCCAGCAGTTCGTTAACAGATACGCAGTATTTT.